The source of this T cell receptor beta chain is a study of blood T cell repertoires in COVID-19. The table came from immunoSEQ multiplex PCR; TCRdb's copy has only in-frame clones and leaves some out. The profile shows tens of thousands of clones, 84% of them singletons. CDR1 and CDR2 (germline): SGDLS, YYNGEE. V trimming: 4 bases; J trimming: 1 base; junction bases outside the gene matches: 8. This CDR3 has 17 amino acids. The chain has TRBV9 and TRBJ2-2; 9 bases are a match to TRBD1. This TCR derives from a man aged 45-60 years with acute or convalescent COVID-19. Sequenced material: peripheral blood. The CDR3 sequence is CASSPITGQGNTGELFF. The CDR3 DNA sequence: TGTGCCAGCAGCCCTATTACGGGACAGGGGAACACCGGGGAGCTGTTTTTT. Combining the CDR3 with reference TRBV9 and TRBJ2-2 gives the whole variable domain DSGVTQTPKHLITATGQRVTLRCSPRSGDLSVYWYQQSLDQGLQFLIQYYNGEERAKGNILERFSAQQFPDLHSELNLSSLELGDSALYFCASSPITGQGNTGELFFGEGSRLTVL.